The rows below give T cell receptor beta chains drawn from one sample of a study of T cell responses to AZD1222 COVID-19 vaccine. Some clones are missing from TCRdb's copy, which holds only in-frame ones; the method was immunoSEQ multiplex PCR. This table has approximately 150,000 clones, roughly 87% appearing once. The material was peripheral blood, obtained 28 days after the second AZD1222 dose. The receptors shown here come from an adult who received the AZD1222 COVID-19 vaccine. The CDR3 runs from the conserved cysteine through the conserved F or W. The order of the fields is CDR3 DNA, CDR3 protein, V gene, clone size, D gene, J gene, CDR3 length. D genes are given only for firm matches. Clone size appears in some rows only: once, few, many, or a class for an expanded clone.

CDR3nt: TGTGCCAGCAGCGTAGCAGTGGAGTACGAGCAGTACTTC
CDR3aa: CASSVAVEYEQYF
v_gene: TRBV9
abundance: NA
d_gene: NA
j_gene: TRBJ2-7
len: 13

CDR3nt: TGTGCCAGCAGTTCGCTAAATAACTATGGCTACACCTTC
CDR3aa: CASSSLNNYGYTF
v_gene: TRBV7-9
abundance: few
d_gene: NA
j_gene: TRBJ1-2
len: 13

CDR3nt: TGTGCCAGCAGTCCCTCAATGAGCGGGGCATACGAGCAGTACTTC
CDR3aa: CASSPSMSGAYEQYF
v_gene: TRBV27
abundance: NA
d_gene: TRBD2
j_gene: TRBJ2-7
len: 15

CDR3nt: TGTGCCAGCTCACCCTCCGGAGGGAGAGGCACTGAAGCTTTCTTT
CDR3aa: CASSPSGGRGTEAFF
v_gene: TRBV18
abundance: once
d_gene: NA
j_gene: TRBJ1-1
len: 15

CDR3nt: TGTGCCAGCAGTGAAGCGCGCGGGGTTGGTGGCTACACCTTC
CDR3aa: CASSEARGVGGYTF
v_gene: TRBV6-1
abundance: few
d_gene: NA
j_gene: TRBJ1-2
len: 14

CDR3nt: TGTGCCAGCAGCCGGCCGGGGGCCAGCACTGAAGCTTTCTTT
CDR3aa: CASSRPGASTEAFF
v_gene: TRBV7-9
abundance: few
d_gene: NA
j_gene: TRBJ1-1
len: 14

CDR3nt: TGTGCCAGTAGGGGCGCATTGGGTGCTGGGGCCAACGTCCTGACTTTC
CDR3aa: CASRGALGAGANVLTF
v_gene: TRBV19
abundance: NA
d_gene: NA
j_gene: TRBJ2-6
len: 16

CDR3nt: TGTGCCAGCTCACCACCTTATCCACCCGGGAACACCGGGGAGCTGTTTTTT
CDR3aa: CASSPPYPPGNTGELFF
v_gene: TRBV18
abundance: NA
d_gene: NA
j_gene: TRBJ2-2
len: 17

CDR3nt: TGTGCCAGCGCGGCCGAGAACACCGGGGAGCTGTTTTTT
CDR3aa: CASAAENTGELFF
v_gene: TRBV2
abundance: NA
d_gene: NA
j_gene: TRBJ2-2
len: 13

CDR3nt: TGTGCCACCAGCAGAGATGGATGGGGGAACACTGAAGCTTTCTTT
CDR3aa: CATSRDGWGNTEAFF
v_gene: TRBV15
abundance: NA
d_gene: NA
j_gene: TRBJ1-1
len: 15

CDR3nt: TGTGCCAGCAGACGGGACGCATGGAACACTGAAGCTTTCTTT
CDR3aa: CASRRDAWNTEAFF
v_gene: TRBV3-1/TRBV3-2
abundance: NA
d_gene: NA
j_gene: TRBJ1-1
len: 14

CDR3nt: TGTGCCAGCAGTCAACAGGGAGGTGGCTACACCTTC
CDR3aa: CASSQQGGGYTF
v_gene: TRBV27
abundance: NA
d_gene: NA
j_gene: TRBJ1-2
len: 12

CDR3nt: TGCGCCAGCAGCTTCCAGGGCCCCTTGGACACTGAAGCTTTCTTT
CDR3aa: CASSFQGPLDTEAFF
v_gene: TRBV5-1
abundance: NA
d_gene: NA
j_gene: TRBJ1-1
len: 15

CDR3nt: TGTGCCAGCAGCCACGGCCAGAAGAACACTGAAGCTTTCTTT
CDR3aa: CASSHGQKNTEAFF
v_gene: TRBV3-1/TRBV3-2
abundance: NA
d_gene: NA
j_gene: TRBJ1-1
len: 14

CDR3nt: TGTGCCAGCAGCTTAGTGTCTGGTTACGAGCAGTACTTC
CDR3aa: CASSLVSGYEQYF
v_gene: TRBV7-2
abundance: NA
d_gene: NA
j_gene: TRBJ2-7
len: 13

CDR3nt: TGTGCCAGCAGCTTAACGGACAGGGGCCGCGAGCAGTACTTC
CDR3aa: CASSLTDRGREQYF
v_gene: TRBV7-9
abundance: few
d_gene: TRBD1
j_gene: TRBJ2-7
len: 14

CDR3nt: TGTGCCAGTAGTCCAGGGACAGGGCTATACAGCAATCAGCCCCAGCATTTT
CDR3aa: CASSPGTGLYSNQPQHF
v_gene: TRBV19
abundance: NA
d_gene: TRBD1
j_gene: TRBJ1-5
len: 17

CDR3nt: TGTGCCAGCTCACCAATTCGTCAGATGGACCATTTTAGCACAGATACGCAGTATTTT
CDR3aa: CASSPIRQMDHFSTDTQYF
v_gene: TRBV18
abundance: NA
d_gene: NA
j_gene: TRBJ2-3
len: 19

CDR3nt: TGTGCCAGTAGGTCCCCCGGGACAGGGGCTCCTCAGTTCTTC
CDR3aa: CASRSPGTGAPQFF
v_gene: TRBV19
abundance: NA
d_gene: TRBD1
j_gene: TRBJ2-1
len: 14

CDR3nt: TGTGCCAGCAGGGCCCGACTGAGGAGCTCCTACGAGCAGTACTTC
CDR3aa: CASRARLRSSYEQYF
v_gene: TRBV27
abundance: NA
d_gene: NA
j_gene: TRBJ2-7
len: 15

CDR3nt: TGCAGCGTCGGGGGCTTAGATGGCTACACCTTC
CDR3aa: CSVGGLDGYTF
v_gene: TRBV29-1
abundance: NA
d_gene: NA
j_gene: TRBJ1-2
len: 11

CDR3nt: TGCGCCAGCAGCCAACAGCTGGGACATGAGATCACCGGGGAGCTGTTTTTT
CDR3aa: CASSQQLGHEITGELFF
v_gene: TRBV4-3
abundance: once
d_gene: NA
j_gene: TRBJ2-2
len: 17

CDR3nt: TGTGCCAGTAGTGCAGGACCAGGAGAGACCCAGTACTTC
CDR3aa: CASSAGPGETQYF
v_gene: TRBV19
abundance: NA
d_gene: NA
j_gene: TRBJ2-5
len: 13

CDR3nt: TGTGCCAGCAGCCTGGGGGGCTATGGGGCCAACGTCCTGACTTTC
CDR3aa: CASSLGGYGANVLTF
v_gene: TRBV7-9
abundance: once
d_gene: NA
j_gene: TRBJ2-6
len: 15

CDR3nt: TGTGCCACCAGCAGTATCCCGGGACAGGGGAATTCAGGGGCCAACGTCCTGACTTTC
CDR3aa: CATSSIPGQGNSGANVLTF
v_gene: TRBV15
abundance: NA
d_gene: TRBD1
j_gene: TRBJ2-6
len: 19

CDR3nt: TGTGCCAGCAGTTTCACCTTCAGGACAGCCCGGGGGGAAAAACTGTTTTTT
CDR3aa: CASSFTFRTARGEKLFF
v_gene: TRBV27
abundance: NA
d_gene: NA
j_gene: TRBJ1-4
len: 17

CDR3nt: TGTGCCATCAGTGAGACTTCTGGGCCCAGCGCCCTCTCCTACGAGCAGTACTTC
CDR3aa: CAISETSGPSALSYEQYF
v_gene: TRBV10-3
abundance: NA
d_gene: NA
j_gene: TRBJ2-7
len: 18

CDR3nt: TGCGCCAGCAGCGGCGTTAGCGGGGGCCTAAGCTCCTACAATGAGCAGTTCTTC
CDR3aa: CASSGVSGGLSSYNEQFF
v_gene: TRBV5-1
abundance: NA
d_gene: TRBD2
j_gene: TRBJ2-1
len: 18

CDR3nt: TGTGCCAGCAGCTTAGGAGGCCAAGAGACCCAGTACTTC
CDR3aa: CASSLGGQETQYF
v_gene: TRBV7-2
abundance: NA
d_gene: NA
j_gene: TRBJ2-5
len: 13

CDR3nt: TGTGCCAGCAGTCAGACTATCAATGAGCAGTTCTTC
CDR3aa: CASSQTINEQFF
v_gene: TRBV12-3/TRBV12-4
abundance: NA
d_gene: NA
j_gene: TRBJ2-1
len: 12

CDR3nt: TGTGCCAGCAGCCCGAGGGGGGGACCTGGAAACACCATATATTTT
CDR3aa: CASSPRGGPGNTIYF
v_gene: TRBV7-9
abundance: NA
d_gene: NA
j_gene: TRBJ1-3
len: 15

CDR3nt: TGTGCCAGCAGTTTATCTCTGGGACGGGACAATGAGCAGTTCTTC
CDR3aa: CASSLSLGRDNEQFF
v_gene: TRBV28
abundance: NA
d_gene: NA
j_gene: TRBJ2-1
len: 15

CDR3nt: TGTGCCAGCAGTTACGTAGGAGGGGGGACTGAAGCTTTCTTT
CDR3aa: CASSYVGGGTEAFF
v_gene: TRBV6-5
abundance: NA
d_gene: NA
j_gene: TRBJ1-1
len: 14

CDR3nt: TGTGCCAGCAGCAGCGGGACTAGCGGACGTGTCCAAGAGACCCAGTACTTC
CDR3aa: CASSSGTSGRVQETQYF
v_gene: TRBV7-7
abundance: NA
d_gene: TRBD2
j_gene: TRBJ2-5
len: 17

CDR3nt: TGTGCCAGCAGCCAAGGACTAGCGGGTAGGGACGAGCAGTACTTC
CDR3aa: CASSQGLAGRDEQYF
v_gene: TRBV4-2
abundance: once
d_gene: TRBD2
j_gene: TRBJ2-7
len: 15

CDR3nt: TGTGCCACCCTTGGACAGGGGGACGGTATGGCTTTCTTT
CDR3aa: CATLGQGDGMAFF
v_gene: TRBV12-3/TRBV12-4
abundance: few
d_gene: TRBD1
j_gene: TRBJ1-1
len: 13

CDR3nt: TGTGCCAGCAGCCAACAGGGGTACGGTGAAAAACTGTTTTTT
CDR3aa: CASSQQGYGEKLFF
v_gene: TRBV11-2
abundance: NA
d_gene: TRBD1
j_gene: TRBJ1-4
len: 14

CDR3nt: TGTGCCAGCAGTTTATTCCCAGGGGGTAATGAAAAACTGTTTTTT
CDR3aa: CASSLFPGGNEKLFF
v_gene: TRBV27
abundance: NA
d_gene: TRBD1
j_gene: TRBJ1-4
len: 15

CDR3nt: TGTGCCAGCAGCTTGGGGCTAGCGGGCGAAGAGACCCAGTACTTC
CDR3aa: CASSLGLAGEETQYF
v_gene: TRBV5-4
abundance: NA
d_gene: TRBD2
j_gene: TRBJ2-5
len: 15

CDR3nt: TGCGCCAGCAGCCCCCGACAGGGAAGGAATCAGCCCCAGCATTTT
CDR3aa: CASSPRQGRNQPQHF
v_gene: TRBV4-1
abundance: NA
d_gene: TRBD1
j_gene: TRBJ1-5
len: 15